This T cell receptor beta chain is from a study of Ad26.COV2.S vaccination and SARS-CoV-2 variants. Whole-study context: The authors gave Ad26.COV2.S intramuscularly, either once or twice 56 days apart.

With regard to this clone: Its antigen is undetermined.

Specified treatment: about 20 received Ad26.COV2.S at low or high dose, single or two shots; several received placebo; per-sample allocation not given. Vaccine and placebo recipients were sampled on day 63 after the first injection. Only in-frame clones appear in the TCRdb table, and some are missing; sequencing was by immunoSEQ multiplex PCR. Of around 300,000 clones in the sample, 88% were seen once. The CDR3 has 15 residues. Trimming cost V 0 bases and J 1 base, with 12 bases left between them. CDR1 is SQVTM and CDR2 is ANQGSEA in the germline V gene. General observations from the study: Breadth and depth estimates from TCRs may understate total T cell responses. Substantial breadth in spike-specific CD8+ and CD4+ T cell responses was reportedly seen after vaccination.

This chain links TRBV29-1 with TRBJ1-1; possible D gene TRBD1, 5 bases. The sample in question was peripheral blood, obtained in a trial of Ad26.COV2.S vaccine versus placebo. This sequence originates from a person aged 18 to 65 who received the Ad26.COV2.S COVID-19 vaccine or a placebo. CDR3 nucleotides: TGCAGCGTTGAAGACCAGACAACAGGGAACACTGAAGCTTTCTTT. As protein: CSVEDQTTGNTEAFF.